The 10 T cell receptor beta chains below were found in one sample sequenced in a study of spatial heterogeneity in lung cancer. Study-wide results and caveats: Mutation counts in tumors were tracked by counts of expanded intratumoral alpha and beta TCRs.

Time point given: sample taken at primary tumor resection. TCRdb recomputed calls from the 5' RACE reads with MiXCR, one row per CDR3 protein. The data contain roughly 15,000 distinct CDR3 sequences, less than 9.5% of them seen just once; the ten biggest clones take up approximately 8.7%. These receptors have no identified antigens. The source material was lung tumor tissue, sampled at surgery. The origin of the receptors is a male donor with early-stage non-small cell lung cancer.

This clonotype showed up many times. The chain couples TRBV29-1 to TRBJ1-2, with D unclear. Germline-derived CDR1 and CDR2 are SQVTM and ANQGSEA. The CDR3 is 13 amino acids. V shed 5 bases and J shed 0 bases, with 10 bases lying between them. In nucleotides, the CDR3 is TGCAGCGTTTCTATAGGGCCTAACTATGGCTACACCTTC. Its protein is CSVSIGPNYGYTF.

This clonotype was picked up one time. A much bigger clone sits one base away, suggesting this may be a read error. The chain has TRBV7-9 and TRBJ2-5, with TRBD1 matching over 9 bases. Germline CDR1 SEHNR, CDR2 FQNEAQ (reference sequence). The CDR3 totals 14 residues. The CDR3 sequence is CTSSFGQGTETQYF. The CDR3 DNA follows: TGTACCAGCAGCTTTGGACAGGGGACAGAGACCCAGTACTTC. The entire variable domain, with the rest obtained from reference TRBV7-9 and TRBJ2-5, is as follows: DTGVSQNPRHKITKRGQNVTFRCDPISEHNRLYWYRQTLGQGPEFLTYFQNEAQLEKSRLLSDRFSAERPKGSFSTLEIQRTEQGDSAMYLCTSSFGQGTETQYFGPGTRLLVL.

At least ten counts were recorded for this clonotype. This chain uses TRBV6-6 with TRBJ2-1; no clear D gene. V was cut by 4 bases and J by 6 bases, with 16 bases left in between. The germline V gene encodes CDR1 MNHNY and CDR2 SVGAGI (reference sequence). This CDR3 region has 15 residues. The CDR3 loop is CASSSMEFGTNEQFF. The CDR3 DNA reads as TGTGCCAGCAGTTCCATGGAGTTCGGAACCAATGAGCAGTTCTTC.

This clonotype occurred a few times. V gene TRBV7-9 combines with J gene TRBJ1-4; TRBD1 agrees at 10 bases. The CDR3 runs to 14 residues. In germline, CDR1 is SEHNR, CDR2 FQNEAQ (reference sequence). With V trimmed by 5 bases and J by 7 bases, 4 bases remained unmatched. The CDR3 DNA reads as TGTGCCAGCAGCCTGGACAGGGGGGGTGAAAAACTGTTTTTT. Translating gives CASSLDRGGEKLFF.

This chain links TRBV15 with TRBJ2-7; D gene ambiguous. Deletions cut 1 base from V and 0 bases from J, with 4 bases between. This CDR3 is 13 amino acids long. The germline V gene encodes CDR1 LNHNV and CDR2 YYDKDF (reference sequence). This CDR3 is CATSRAPSYEQYF. The CDR3, as DNA: TGTGCCACCAGCAGAGCCCCCTCCTACGAGCAGTACTTC. The full variable domain, with the rest looked up from reference TRBV15 and TRBJ2-7, is DAMVIQNPRYQVTQFGKPVTLSCSQTLNHNVMYWYQQKSSQAPKLLFHYYDKDFNNEADTPDNFQSRRPNTSFCFLDIRSPGLGDTAMYLCATSRAPSYEQYFGPGTRLTVT.

This chain connects TRBV6-5 to TRBJ2-3; tentatively, D is TRBD1 (6 bases). Trimming stripped 0 bases from V and 2 bases from J, with 12 bases between. The V gene's germline CDR1 is MNHEY and CDR2 SVGAGI. The CDR3 contains 16 residues. The CDR3 DNA reads TGTGCCAGCAGTTACTCGAAGAACAGGGTCACAGATACGCAGTATTTT. Protein: CASSYSKNRVTDTQYF.

To note about this clonotype: A much larger clone differs from this one at a single base, so this may be a read error. The chain has TRBV12-3 or TRBV12-4 and TRBJ1-4; D remains unclear. Trimming removed 8 bases from V and 7 bases from J, with 11 bases in between. This CDR3 contains 12 residues. CDR3 sequence reads: CASWRGGEKLFF. The CDR3 DNA is TGTGCCAGCTGGCGAGGCGGTGAAAAACTGTTTTTT.

This clonotype was observed many times. The chain combines TRBV7-2 with TRBJ2-5; D gene ambiguous. Germline V gives CDR1 SGHTA, CDR2 FQGNSA. This CDR3 comprises 14 residues. V was trimmed by 1 base and J by 1 base, leaving 7 bases between them. Written as DNA, the CDR3 is TGTGCCAGCAGCTTAGGCTTCAGCCAAGAGACCCAGTACTTC. Its protein is CASSLGFSQETQYF. The whole variable domain, remainder taken from reference TRBV7-2 and TRBJ2-5, is GAGVSQSPSNKVTEKGKDVELRCDPISGHTALYWYRQSLGQGLEFLIYFQGNSAPDKSGLPSDRFSAERTGGSVSTLTIQRTQQEDSAVYLCASSLGFSQETQYFGPGTRLLVL.

In DNA, the CDR3 is TGTGCCAGCAGCTCCCGAGAGACCCAGTACTTC. It translates to CASSSRETQYF. This sequence joins TRBV7-2 and TRBJ2-5, with unresolved D. CDR1 is SGHTA and CDR2 is FQGNSA in the germline V gene. CDR3 length: 11 residues. Between the trimmed V and J ends, which lost 4 bases and 4 bases, there was a span of 4 bases. The full variable domain, its missing parts supplied by reference TRBV7-2 and TRBJ2-5, is GAGVSQSPSNKVTEKGKDVELRCDPISGHTALYWYRQSLGQGLEFLIYFQGNSAPDKSGLPSDRFSAERTGGSVSTLTIQRTQQEDSAVYLCASSSRETQYFGPGTRLLVL.

This clonotype was recorded a few times. The CDR3 spells CASSAGTSGRTDTQYF. CDR3 DNA: TGTGCCAGCAGCGCCGGGACTAGCGGCCGTACAGATACGCAGTATTTT. The chain joins TRBV2 to TRBJ2-3; 11 bases align to TRBD2. This CDR3 is 16 amino acids long. Germline CDR1 is SNHLY and CDR2 is FYNNEI. With 6 bases clipped from V and 3 bases from J, the junction kept 8 bases outside the gene matches.